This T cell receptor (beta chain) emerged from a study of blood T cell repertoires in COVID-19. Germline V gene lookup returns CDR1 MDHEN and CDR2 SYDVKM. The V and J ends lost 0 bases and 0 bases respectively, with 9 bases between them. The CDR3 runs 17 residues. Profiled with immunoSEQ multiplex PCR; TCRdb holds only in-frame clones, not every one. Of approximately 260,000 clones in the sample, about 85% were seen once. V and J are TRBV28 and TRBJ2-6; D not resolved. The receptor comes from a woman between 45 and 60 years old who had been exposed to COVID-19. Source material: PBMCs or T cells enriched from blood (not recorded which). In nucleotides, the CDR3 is TGTGCCAGCAGTTTATGGGCAGGCATCTCTGGGGCCAACGTCCTGACTTTC. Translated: CASSLWAGISGANVLTF.